The 3 T cell receptor beta chains presented below share a single source sample, sequenced in a study of T cells in Graves' hyperthyroidism and ophthalmopathy. The CDR3 regions of TCR beta were amplified from RNA transcripts. TCR CDR3 underwent first-round RT-PCR with the HTBI primer set. MiXCR, run by TCRdb on the multiplex PCR reads, gives a single entry per CDR3 protein. The repertoire holds under 350,000 distinct CDR3 sequences, with approximately 17% as singletons. The specimen sequenced was blood. Source of these receptors: an older woman with Graves' ophthalmopathy.

The chain couples TRBV6-4 to TRBJ2-3; D unclear. Per the germline V gene, CDR1 is MRHNA and CDR2 is SNTAGT. The CDR3 loop spans 16 amino acids. V lost 3 bases and J 2 bases, leaving 15 bases between the germline ends. The CDR3 DNA reads as TGTGCCAGCAGTGAACGAGGCTCCTGTTACACAGATACGCAGTATTTT. Amino acid sequence: CASSERGSCYTDTQYF.

This clonotype was seen many times. The chain recombines TRBV6-1 with TRBJ2-3; 8 bases align to TRBD1. Looked up from germline, CDR1 is MNHNS and CDR2 is SASEGT. V lost 5 bases and J lost 9; bases outside the gene matches: 4. This CDR3 spans 12 amino acids. The DNA for the CDR3 is TGTGCCAGCAGTTCCTCAGGGGGCACGCAGTATTTT. It yields the protein CASSSSGGTQYF.

Concerning this clonotype: A much bigger clone sits one base away, suggesting this may be a read error. The V and J genes are TRBV6-2 or TRBV6-3 and TRBJ1-2; D is possibly TRBD1 (6 bases). Germline CDR1 MNHEY, CDR2 SVGEGT. This CDR3 spans 13 amino acids. Deletions cut 6 bases from V and 4 bases from J, with 12 bases between. CDR3 bases: TGTGCCAGCAGGGAACAGGGATCCTATGGCTACACCTTC. Amino acid sequence: CASREQGSYGYTF.